The clone carrying this T cell receptor beta chain was found once. As every portion of the isolated RNA was reverse transcribed, the sequencing read expressed TCRB transcripts. The assay was immunoSEQ multiplex PCR, and TCRdb's table has in-frame clones only and misses some. The sample lists hundreds of thousands of clones, 15% to 19% occurring once. This sample was included in a study of beta chain features in type 1 diabetes. V shed 5 bases and J shed 0 bases, with 14 bases lying between them. From germline, CDR1 is SGHTA and CDR2 FQGTGA. The CDR3 is 16 amino acids. The clonotype originates from a man aged 18 to 30 in good health. V gene TRBV7-3 combines with J gene TRBJ2-4, with D perhaps assigned TRBD1 or TRBD2 (5 bases each). Sequencing used naive CD4+ T cells from blood. The CDR3 region is CASSPTALGAKNIQYF. The CDR3 DNA reads TGTGCCAGCAGCCCGACAGCACTAGGAGCCAAAAACATTCAGTACTTC.